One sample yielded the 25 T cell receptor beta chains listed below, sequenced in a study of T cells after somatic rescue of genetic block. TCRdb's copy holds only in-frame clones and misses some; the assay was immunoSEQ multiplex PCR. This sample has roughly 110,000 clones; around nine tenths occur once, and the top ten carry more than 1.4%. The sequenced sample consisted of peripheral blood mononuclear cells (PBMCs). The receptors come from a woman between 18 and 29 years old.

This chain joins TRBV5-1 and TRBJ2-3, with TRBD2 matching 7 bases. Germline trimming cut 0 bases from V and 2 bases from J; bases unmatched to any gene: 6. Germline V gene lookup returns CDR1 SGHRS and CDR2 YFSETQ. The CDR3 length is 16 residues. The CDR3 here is CASSLASSGFTDTQYF. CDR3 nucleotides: TGCGCCAGCAGCTTGGCGTCTAGCGGATTCACAGATACGCAGTATTTT.

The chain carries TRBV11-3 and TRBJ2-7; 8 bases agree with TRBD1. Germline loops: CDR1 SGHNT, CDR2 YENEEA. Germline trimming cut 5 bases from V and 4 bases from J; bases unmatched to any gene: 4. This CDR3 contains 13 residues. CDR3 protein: CASSLRGLYEQYF. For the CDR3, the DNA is TGTGCCAGCAGCCTCAGGGGGCTGTACGAGCAGTACTTC.

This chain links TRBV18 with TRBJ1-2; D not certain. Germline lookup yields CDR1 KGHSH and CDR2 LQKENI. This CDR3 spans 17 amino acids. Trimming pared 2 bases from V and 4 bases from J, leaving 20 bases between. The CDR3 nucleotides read TGTGCCAGCTCACCAACGCGGGGAGGGCACACCGGCTATGGCTACACCTTC. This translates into CASSPTRGGHTGYGYTF.

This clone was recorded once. The chain's CDR3 is CASGRQGRPLHF. The DNA for the CDR3 is TGTGCCAGTGGGAGACAGGGTCGCCCCCTCCACTTT. The chain carries TRBV6-1 and TRBJ1-6; TRBD1 matches at 7 bases. The CDR3 length is 12 residues. With 9 bases clipped from V and 13 bases from J, the junction kept 9 bases outside the gene matches. Germline CDR1 is MNHNS and CDR2 is SASEGT.

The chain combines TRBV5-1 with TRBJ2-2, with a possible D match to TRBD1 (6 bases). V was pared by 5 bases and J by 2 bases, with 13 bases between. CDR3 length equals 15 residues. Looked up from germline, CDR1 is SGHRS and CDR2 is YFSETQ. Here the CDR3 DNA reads TGCGCCAGCAGTTCCCCCGGGACAAACACCGGGGAGCTGTTTTTT. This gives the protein CASSSPGTNTGELFF.

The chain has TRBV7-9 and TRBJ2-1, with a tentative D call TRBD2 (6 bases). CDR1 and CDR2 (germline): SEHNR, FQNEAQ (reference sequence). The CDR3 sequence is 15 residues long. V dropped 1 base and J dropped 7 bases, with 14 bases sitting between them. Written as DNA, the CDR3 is TGTGCCAGCAGCTTAGGCCCACTAGCAACGAATGAGCAGTTCTTC. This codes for CASSLGPLATNEQFF. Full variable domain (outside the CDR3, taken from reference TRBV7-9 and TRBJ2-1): DTGVSQNPRHKITKRGQNVTFRCDPISEHNRLYWYRQTLGQGPEFLTYFQNEAQLEKSRLLSDRFSAERPKGSFSTLEIQRTEQGDSAMYLCASSLGPLATNEQFFGPGTRLTVL.

CDR3 nucleotides: TGCGCCAGCAGCAGGGTAGGGGAGAGCACCGGGGAGCTGTTTTTT. Its protein is CASSRVGESTGELFF. The chain links TRBV4-1 to TRBJ2-2; perhaps D is TRBD1 or TRBD2 (5 bases each). Trimming removed 5 bases at V and 4 bases at J, with 14 bases between. Germline-derived CDR1 and CDR2 are MGHRA and YSYEKL. The CDR3 is 15 residues long.

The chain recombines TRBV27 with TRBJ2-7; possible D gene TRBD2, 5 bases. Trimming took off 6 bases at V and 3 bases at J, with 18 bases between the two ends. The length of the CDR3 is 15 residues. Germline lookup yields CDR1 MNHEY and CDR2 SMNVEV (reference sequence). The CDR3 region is CASRIRATEGYEQYF. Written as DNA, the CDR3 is TGTGCCAGCAGAATTCGGGCTACAGAGGGCTACGAGCAGTACTTC.

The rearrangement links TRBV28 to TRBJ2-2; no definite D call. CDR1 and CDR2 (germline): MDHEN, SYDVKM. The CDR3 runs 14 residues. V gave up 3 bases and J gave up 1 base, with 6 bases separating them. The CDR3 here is CASSLIQNTGELFF. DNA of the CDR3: TGTGCCAGCAGTTTGATTCAGAACACCGGGGAGCTGTTTTTT.

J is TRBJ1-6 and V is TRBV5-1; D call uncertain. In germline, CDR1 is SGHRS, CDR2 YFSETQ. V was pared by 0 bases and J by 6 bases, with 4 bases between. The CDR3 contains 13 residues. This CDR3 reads CASSLGGNSPLHF. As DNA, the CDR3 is TGCGCCAGCAGCTTGGGTGGTAATTCACCCCTCCACTTT.

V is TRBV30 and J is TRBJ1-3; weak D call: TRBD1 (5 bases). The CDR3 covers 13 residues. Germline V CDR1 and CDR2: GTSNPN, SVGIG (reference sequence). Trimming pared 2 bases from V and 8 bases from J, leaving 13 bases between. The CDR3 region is CAWSTGPGDTIYF. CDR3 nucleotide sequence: TGTGCCTGGAGTACCGGCCCGGGGGACACCATATATTTT.

The CDR3 region has the DNA TGTGCCTGGAGTCTCAAACTAAACACCATATATTTT. This gives the protein CAWSLKLNTIYF. This chain joins TRBV30 and TRBJ1-3; no reliable D call. Germline V gene sequence: CDR1 GTSNPN, CDR2 SVGIG (reference sequence). V lost 2 bases and J lost 6, with 8 bases in between. CDR3 size: 12 residues. The whole variable domain, remainder taken from reference TRBV30 and TRBJ1-3, is SQTIHQWPATLVQPVGSPLSLECTVEGTSNPNLYWYRQAAGRGLQLLFYSVGIGQISSEVPQNLSASRPQDRQFILSSKKLLLSDSGFYLCAWSLKLNTIYFGEGSWLTVV.

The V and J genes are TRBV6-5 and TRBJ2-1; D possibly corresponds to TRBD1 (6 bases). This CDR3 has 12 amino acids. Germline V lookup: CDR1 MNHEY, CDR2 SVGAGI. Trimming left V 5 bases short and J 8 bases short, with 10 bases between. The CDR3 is CASSPTGYEQFF. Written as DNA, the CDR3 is TGTGCCAGCAGTCCCACAGGGTATGAGCAGTTCTTC.

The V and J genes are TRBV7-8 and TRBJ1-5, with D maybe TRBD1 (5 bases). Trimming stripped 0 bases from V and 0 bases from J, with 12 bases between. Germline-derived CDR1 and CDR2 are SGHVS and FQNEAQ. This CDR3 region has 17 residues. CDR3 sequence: CASSLAPVGDSNQPQHF. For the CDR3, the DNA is TGTGCCAGCAGCTTAGCCCCAGTGGGGGATAGCAATCAGCCCCAGCATTTT.

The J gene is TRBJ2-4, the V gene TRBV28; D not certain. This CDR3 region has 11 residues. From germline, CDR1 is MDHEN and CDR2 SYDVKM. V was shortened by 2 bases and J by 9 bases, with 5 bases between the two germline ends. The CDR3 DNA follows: TGTGCCAGCAGTTTAAAGGGCATTCAGTACTTC. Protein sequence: CASSLKGIQYF.

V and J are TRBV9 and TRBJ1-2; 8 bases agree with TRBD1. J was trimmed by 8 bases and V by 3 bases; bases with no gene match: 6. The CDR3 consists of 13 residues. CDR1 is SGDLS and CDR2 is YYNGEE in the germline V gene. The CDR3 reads CASSDQDREGYTF. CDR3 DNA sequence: TGTGCCAGCAGCGATCAGGACAGGGAAGGCTACACCTTC.

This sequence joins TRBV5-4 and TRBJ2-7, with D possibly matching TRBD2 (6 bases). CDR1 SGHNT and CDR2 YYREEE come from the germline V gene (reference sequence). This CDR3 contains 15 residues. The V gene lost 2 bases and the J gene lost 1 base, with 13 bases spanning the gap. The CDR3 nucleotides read TGTGCCAGCAGCTTCCGGGCTAGCGTTTCCTACGAGCAGTACTTC. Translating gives CASSFRASVSYEQYF.

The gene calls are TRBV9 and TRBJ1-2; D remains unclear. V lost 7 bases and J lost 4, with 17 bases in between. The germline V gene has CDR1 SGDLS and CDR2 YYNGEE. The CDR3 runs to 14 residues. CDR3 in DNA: TGTGCCAGCGGAACCACATCCGAAGGCTATGGCTACACCTTC. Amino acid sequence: CASGTTSEGYGYTF.

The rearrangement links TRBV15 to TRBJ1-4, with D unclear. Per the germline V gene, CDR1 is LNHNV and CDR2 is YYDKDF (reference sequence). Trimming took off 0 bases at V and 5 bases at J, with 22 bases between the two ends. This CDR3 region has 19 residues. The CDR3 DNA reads TGTGCCACCAGCAGAGATGGCCCAATGCTAGGGAAAGGGAATGAAAAACTGTTTTTT. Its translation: CATSRDGPMLGKGNEKLFF.

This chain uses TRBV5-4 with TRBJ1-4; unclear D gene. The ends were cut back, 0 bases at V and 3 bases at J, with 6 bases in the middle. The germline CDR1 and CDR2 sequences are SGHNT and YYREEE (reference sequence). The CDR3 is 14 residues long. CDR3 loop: CASSLELSNEKLFF. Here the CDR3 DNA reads TGTGCCAGCAGCTTGGAACTATCTAATGAAAAACTGTTTTTT.

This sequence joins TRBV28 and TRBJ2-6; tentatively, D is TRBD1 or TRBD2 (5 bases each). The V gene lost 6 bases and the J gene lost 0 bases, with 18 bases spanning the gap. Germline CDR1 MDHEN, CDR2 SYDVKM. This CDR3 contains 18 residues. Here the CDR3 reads CASSASPGRSSGANVLTF. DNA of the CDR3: TGTGCCAGCAGCGCAAGTCCGGGACGGAGCTCTGGGGCCAACGTCCTGACTTTC.

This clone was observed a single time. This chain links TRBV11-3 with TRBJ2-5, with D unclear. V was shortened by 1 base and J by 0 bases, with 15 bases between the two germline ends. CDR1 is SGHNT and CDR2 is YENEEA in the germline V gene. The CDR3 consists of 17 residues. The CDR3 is CASSLVARHGYQETQYF. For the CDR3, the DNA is TGTGCCAGCAGCTTAGTGGCCAGGCACGGGTACCAAGAGACCCAGTACTTC.

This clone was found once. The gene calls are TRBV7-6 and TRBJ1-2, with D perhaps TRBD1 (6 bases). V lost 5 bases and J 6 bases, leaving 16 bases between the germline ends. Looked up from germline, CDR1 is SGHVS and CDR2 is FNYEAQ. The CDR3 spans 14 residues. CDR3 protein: CASSRGGGNDGYTF. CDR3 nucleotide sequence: TGTGCCAGCAGCCGAGGGGGGGGTAATGATGGCTACACCTTC.

CDR3 sequence: CASSAGEGYTF. In DNA form, the CDR3 reads TGTGCCAGCAGCGCGGGGGAGGGCTACACCTTC. This chain connects TRBV28 to TRBJ1-2, with D maybe TRBD1 (5 bases). V was shortened by 6 bases and J by 8 bases, with 10 bases between the two germline ends. Per germline, CDR1 MDHEN and CDR2 SYDVKM. The CDR3 has 11 residues.

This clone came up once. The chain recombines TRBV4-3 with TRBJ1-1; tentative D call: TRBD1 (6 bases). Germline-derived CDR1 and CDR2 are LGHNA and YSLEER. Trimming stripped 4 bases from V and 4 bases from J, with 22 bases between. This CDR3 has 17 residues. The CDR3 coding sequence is TGCGCCAGCAGCCGGGAGATTGGGGGAGAGGGGGGCACTGAAGCTTTCTTT. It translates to CASSREIGGEGGTEAFF.